The sequence of this TCR beta chain was determined in a study of blood T cells in healthy people across ages. Between the trimmed V and J ends, which lost 5 bases and 5 bases, there was a span of 19 bases. The CDR3 is 15 amino acids. Germline V CDR1 and CDR2: LNHNV, YYDKDF (reference sequence). With a J-beta primer mix and a sample-barcoded 5' primer, a second PCR ran about 6 to 11 cycles. TCRdb used MiXCR to reprocess the 5' RACE reads, holding one entry per CDR3 protein. The sample lists 1.8 million or so distinct CDR3 sequences, about two fifths occurring once. Healthy individuals of Caucasian origin from Russia, aged roughly 6 to 100, served as donors. Each sample yielded at least 5 micrograms of PBMC total RNA.

What was sequenced was blood. The sequence derives from a human donor in good health. The chain carries TRBV15 and TRBJ2-7, with TRBD1 as a possible D gene (7 bases). CDR3 DNA: TGTGCCACCAGCGGCGGGACAGTTAAGTTCCACGAGCAGTACTTC. Protein: CATSGGTVKFHEQYF.